Following are 13 T cell receptor beta chains from one sample sequenced in a study of T cells in Graves' hyperthyroidism and ophthalmopathy. There were TCR beta CDR3 regions amplified from RNA transcripts. The HTBI primer set served for first-round RT-PCR of the TCR CDR3. TCRdb reanalysed the multiplex PCR reads using MiXCR and keeps one entry per CDR3 protein. Of under 300,000 distinct CDR3 sequences detected, 25% to 30% appear once; the ten largest clones hold about a quarter. Material: blood. The source of these receptors is a man aged 35-49 years with Graves' hyperthyroidism that later progressed to Graves' ophthalmopathy.

This clonotype was counted at least ten times. V usage is TRBV6-2 or TRBV6-3 and J usage is TRBJ2-5; D is uncertain. Trimming cost V 4 bases and J 3 bases, with 21 bases left between them. CDR3 size: 17 residues. Germline loops: CDR1 MNHEY, CDR2 SVGEGT. The CDR3 reads CASSSTPGLSYKETQYF. The CDR3, as DNA: TGTGCCAGCAGTTCTACTCCCGGGCTGAGTTACAAAGAGACCCAGTACTTC.

This clonotype came up many times. CDR3 nucleotide sequence: TGTGCCAGCAGTCCCAGACCCATTACCATTAGCAATCAGCCCCAGCATTTT. It encodes CASSPRPITISNQPQHF. V and J are TRBV27 and TRBJ1-5; the D is unclear. This CDR3 is 17 amino acids long. Germline V lookup: CDR1 MNHEY, CDR2 SMNVEV (reference sequence). Trimming removed 5 bases at V and 0 bases at J, with 17 bases between.

This clonotype was picked up a small number of times. V is TRBV11-1 and J is TRBJ2-7, with 8 bases that match TRBD2. CDR1 is SGHAT and CDR2 is FQDESV in the germline V gene (reference sequence). The CDR3 loop spans 16 amino acids. V dropped 4 bases and J dropped 2; count of bases not matched to a gene: 10. CDR3 nucleotide sequence: TGTGCCAGCAGCTCAACCGACAATAGCGGGGCCTACGAGCAGTACTTC. Residues: CASSSTDNSGAYEQYF.

This clonotype has a count of ten or more. The rearrangement links TRBV6-5 to TRBJ2-5, with no clear D. Germline loops: CDR1 MNHEY, CDR2 SVGAGI. The CDR3 is made up of 14 amino acids. Trimming took off 0 bases at V and 1 base at J, with 6 bases between the two ends. CDR3 sequence (DNA): TGTGCCAGCAGTTACTCGGCCAGCCAAGAGACCCAGTACTTC. Its protein is CASSYSASQETQYF.

This clonotype was counted ten times or more. The V and J genes are TRBV10-3 and TRBJ1-3; no clear D gene. V dropped 9 bases and J dropped 0 bases, with 15 bases sitting between them. Germline-derived CDR1 and CDR2 are ENHRY and SYGVKD. This CDR3 has 15 residues. The CDR3, as DNA: TGTGCCATAGGTGAAACAAGGGACTCTGGAAACACCATATATTTT. This encodes CAIGETRDSGNTIYF.

This clonotype showed up many times. The V and J genes are TRBV10-3 and TRBJ1-5; D is ambiguous. Per the germline V gene, CDR1 is ENHRY and CDR2 is SYGVKD. With 4 bases removed from V and 2 bases from J, the gap between germline ends came to 9 bases. The CDR3 has 14 residues. The CDR3 here is CAISAGIGNQPQHF. CDR3 coding DNA: TGTGCCATCAGTGCCGGGATTGGCAATCAGCCCCAGCATTTT.

Ten or more counts support this clonotype. The chain recombines TRBV6-1 with TRBJ2-4, with 7 bases lining up with TRBD2. CDR1 is MNHNS and CDR2 is SASEGT in the germline V gene. Trimming took 3 bases from V and 6 from J; bases not matched to a gene: 5. This CDR3 has 14 residues. CDR3 DNA: TGTGCCAGCAGTGATAGGGGACTAACAAACATTCAGTACTTC. The encoded protein is CASSDRGLTNIQYF.

This clonotype was seen at least ten times. The V call is TRBV28, the J call TRBJ2-5; 9 bases align to TRBD2. CDR3 size: 15 residues. Germline trimming cut 3 bases from V and 1 base from J; bases unmatched to any gene: 3. The germline V gene encodes CDR1 MDHEN and CDR2 SYDVKM. The CDR3, as DNA: TGTGCCAGCAGTTTCGGGACTAGCTCCCAAGAGACCCAGTACTTC. Translated, it gives CASSFGTSSQETQYF.

There are many counts of this clonotype. J is TRBJ1-6 and V is TRBV27; 8 bases line up with TRBD1. The V gene's germline CDR1 is MNHEY and CDR2 SMNVEV (reference sequence). The CDR3 has 14 amino acids. V dropped 2 bases and J dropped 9; count of bases not matched to a gene: 3. The CDR3 nucleotides read TGTGCCAGCAGTTTACAGGGGGCTCTTTCACCCCTCCACTTT. This translates into CASSLQGALSPLHF.

This clonotype came up many times. J is TRBJ2-7 and V is TRBV6-5, with D unresolved. CDR3 length: 13 amino acids. Between the trimmed V and J ends, which lost 0 bases and 6 bases, there was a span of 9 bases. Germline assignment: CDR1 MNHEY and CDR2 SVGAGI. The CDR3: CASSYSTGGEQYF. CDR3 nucleotide sequence: TGTGCCAGCAGTTACTCGACCGGTGGCGAGCAGTACTTC.

This clonotype occurred many times. The rearrangement uses TRBV7-9 and TRBJ2-7; D possibly corresponds to TRBD1 (6 bases). Looked up from germline, CDR1 is SEHNR and CDR2 is FQNEAQ (reference sequence). The CDR3 sequence is 13 residues long. V was shortened by 5 bases and J by 9 bases, with 17 bases between the two germline ends. CDR3 nucleotide sequence: TGTGCCAGCAGCAACTCGGGACACCGAGTGCAGTACTTC. Protein product: CASSNSGHRVQYF.

In this sample, this clonotype turned up many times. This chain links TRBV5-5 with TRBJ2-7, with D perhaps TRBD2 (5 bases). The CDR3 is 15 amino acids. Germline-derived CDR1 and CDR2 are SGHKS and YYEKEE (reference sequence). Trimming took 6 bases from V and 7 from J, leaving 23 bases between them. CDR3 residues: CASTALGWETSEQYF. In nucleotides, the CDR3 is TGTGCCAGCACCGCTCTTGGGTGGGAGACATCAGAGCAGTACTTC. Full variable domain (remainder filled in from reference TRBV5-5 and TRBJ2-7): DAGVTQSPTHLIKTRGQQVTLRCSPISGHKSVSWYQQVLGQGPQFIFQYYEKEERGRGNFPDRFSARQFPNYSSELNVNALLLGDSALYLCASTALGWETSEQYFGPGTRLTVT.

CDR3 DNA sequence: TGTGCCAGCAGTCCGACAGGGTACAATCAGCCCCAGCATTTT. It is translated as CASSPTGYNQPQHF. The V and J genes are TRBV6-1 and TRBJ1-5, with TRBD1 matching 7 bases. The trim removed 5 bases at V and 3 bases at J, leaving 4 bases unmatched. This CDR3 contains 14 residues. Germline V gene lookup returns CDR1 MNHNS and CDR2 SASEGT.